These T cell receptor beta chains were read from a single sample in a study of blood T cell repertoires in COVID-19. Using immunoSEQ multiplex PCR, the repertoire was profiled, and TCRdb retains in-frame clones only, with some absent. This sample has about 140,000 clones; over 60% occur once, and the top ten carry roughly 8.9%. The sequencing input was peripheral blood. The receptors were sampled from a woman aged 45-59 years with active or convalescent COVID-19. The CDR3 runs from the conserved cysteine through the conserved F or W. D genes are given only for firm matches. The size of a clone is reported for some rows only, either as once, few or many, or as a class for expanded clones.

D gene: TRBD2; CDR3 length: 17; V gene: TRBV4-3; clone size: -; J gene: TRBJ2-1; CDR3 DNA: TGCGCCAGCAGCCAAGATAGCGGCGGACTAGCGGGTCGGCTACAGTTCTTC; CDR3 protein: CASSQDSGGLAGRLQFF
D gene: TRBD1; CDR3 length: 14; V gene: TRBV30; clone size: -; J gene: TRBJ1-4; CDR3 DNA: TGTGCCTGGAGCCGCGGGACAGGGGCGAAAAAACTGTTTTTT; CDR3 protein: CAWSRGTGAKKLFF
D gene: TRBD2; CDR3 length: 16; V gene: TRBV7-7; clone size: -; J gene: TRBJ2-1; CDR3 DNA: TGTGCCAGCAGCTTCGGTGGTTCTAGCGGGAGGAATGAGCAGTTCTTC; CDR3 protein: CASSFGGSSGRNEQFF
D gene: TRBD2; CDR3 length: 13; V gene: TRBV30; clone size: -; J gene: TRBJ2-3; CDR3 DNA: TGTGCCTGGAGTGTGGCGGGGGGGCCGACGCAGTATTTT; CDR3 protein: CAWSVAGGPTQYF
D gene: -; CDR3 length: 15; V gene: TRBV7-2; clone size: -; J gene: TRBJ1-2; CDR3 DNA: TGTGCCAGCAGCTTAGAAGGCGGCCAAAACTATGGCTACACCTTC; CDR3 protein: CASSLEGGQNYGYTF
D gene: TRBD2; CDR3 length: 16; V gene: TRBV6-6; clone size: -; J gene: TRBJ2-3; CDR3 DNA: TGTGCCAGCAGTTACCCCGGGACTAGCGGGACAGATACGCAGTATTTT; CDR3 protein: CASSYPGTSGTDTQYF
D gene: -; CDR3 length: 14; V gene: TRBV3-1/TRBV3-2; clone size: -; J gene: TRBJ2-7; CDR3 DNA: TGTGCCAGCAGCCAATTCTGGCCTCCTGGCGAGCAGTACTTC; CDR3 protein: CASSQFWPPGEQYF
D gene: -; CDR3 length: 16; V gene: TRBV5-1; clone size: -; J gene: TRBJ2-2; CDR3 DNA: TGCGCCACGACCTTCGGACAGATCGCGAACACCGGGGAGCTGTTTTTT; CDR3 protein: CATTFGQIANTGELFF
D gene: -; CDR3 length: 11; V gene: TRBV6-6; clone size: few; J gene: TRBJ2-5; CDR3 DNA: TGTGCCTCAGCGGAACAAGAGACCCAGTACTTC; CDR3 protein: CASAEQETQYF
D gene: TRBD1; CDR3 length: 14; V gene: TRBV10-3; clone size: -; J gene: TRBJ1-2; CDR3 DNA: TGTGCCATCAGCCGGACAGGGGCTAACTATGGCTACACCTTC; CDR3 protein: CAISRTGANYGYTF
D gene: -; CDR3 length: 16; V gene: TRBV4-1; clone size: -; J gene: TRBJ1-2; CDR3 DNA: TGCGCCAGCAGCCAAGAGCAGACAGGCAGGAACTATGGCTACACCTTC; CDR3 protein: CASSQEQTGRNYGYTF
D gene: TRBD1; CDR3 length: 17; V gene: TRBV28; clone size: once; J gene: TRBJ2-5; CDR3 DNA: TGTGCCAGCAGCCAAGTGGGGGACAGGGGGCGCGAGGAGACCCAGTACTTC; CDR3 protein: CASSQVGDRGREETQYF
D gene: TRBD1; CDR3 length: 15; V gene: TRBV2; clone size: -; J gene: TRBJ1-3; CDR3 DNA: TGTGCCAGCAGTCCAGGGACAGGGAGGGGAAACACCATATATTTT; CDR3 protein: CASSPGTGRGNTIYF
D gene: TRBD1; CDR3 length: 14; V gene: TRBV10-3; clone size: -; J gene: TRBJ1-2; CDR3 DNA: TGTGCCACCGGACAGGGGGCGCAGGGCTATGGCTACACCTTC; CDR3 protein: CATGQGAQGYGYTF
D gene: -; CDR3 length: 14; V gene: TRBV7-8; clone size: -; J gene: TRBJ1-5; CDR3 DNA: TGTGCCAGCAGCTTAGCTACAGGGTTTCAGCCCCAGCATTTT; CDR3 protein: CASSLATGFQPQHF
D gene: -; CDR3 length: 15; V gene: TRBV7-2; clone size: -; J gene: TRBJ2-3; CDR3 DNA: TGTGCCAGCAGCCAAGGGGGGGAGAACACAGATACGCAGTATTTT; CDR3 protein: CASSQGGENTDTQYF
D gene: -; CDR3 length: 15; V gene: TRBV7-2; clone size: -; J gene: TRBJ1-5; CDR3 DNA: TGTGCCAGCAGCTTACAGGGGTTAAGCAATCAGCCCCAGCATTTT; CDR3 protein: CASSLQGLSNQPQHF
D gene: -; CDR3 length: 15; V gene: TRBV9; clone size: -; J gene: TRBJ1-5; CDR3 DNA: TGTGCCAGCAGCTCCCGCGAGGGAGGCAATCAGCCCCAGCATTTT; CDR3 protein: CASSSREGGNQPQHF
D gene: TRBD1; CDR3 length: 15; V gene: TRBV5-4; clone size: -; J gene: TRBJ2-2; CDR3 DNA: TGTGCCAGCAGTCCAAGGACAGGGGACACCGGGGAGCTGTTTTTT; CDR3 protein: CASSPRTGDTGELFF
D gene: TRBD1; CDR3 length: 13; V gene: TRBV7-2; clone size: -; J gene: TRBJ1-1; CDR3 DNA: TGTGCCAGCAGCTTAATACAGGGGGCGCGAGCTTTCTTT; CDR3 protein: CASSLIQGARAFF
D gene: TRBD2; CDR3 length: 15; V gene: TRBV11-2; clone size: many; J gene: TRBJ2-2; CDR3 DNA: TGTGCCACTCGGGGGGGACTAGTGTCCACCGGGGAGCTGTTTTTT; CDR3 protein: CATRGGLVSTGELFF
D gene: -; CDR3 length: 11; V gene: TRBV20-1; clone size: once; J gene: TRBJ2-7; CDR3 DNA: TGCAGTGCTAGCAAGAGCTACGAGCAGTACTTC; CDR3 protein: CSASKSYEQYF
D gene: -; CDR3 length: 14; V gene: TRBV30; clone size: -; J gene: TRBJ1-4; CDR3 DNA: TGTGCCTGCAGAGAGGAGCAGCCTAATGAAAAACTGTTTTTT; CDR3 protein: CACREEQPNEKLFF
D gene: TRBD2; CDR3 length: 18; V gene: TRBV7-2; clone size: -; J gene: TRBJ2-7; CDR3 DNA: TGTGCCAGCAGCTTCCGGAAGACTAGCGGGGGGCTCCCCTACGAGCAGTACTTC; CDR3 protein: CASSFRKTSGGLPYEQYF
D gene: -; CDR3 length: 11; V gene: TRBV29-1; clone size: -; J gene: TRBJ1-1; CDR3 DNA: TGCAGCGGGGGACACGGTGGGGCAGCTTTCTTT; CDR3 protein: CSGGHGGAAFF
D gene: TRBD1; CDR3 length: 14; V gene: TRBV7-8; clone size: -; J gene: TRBJ2-7; CDR3 DNA: TGTGCCAGCAGCGCAACGGGACAGGGCCACGAGCAGTACTTC; CDR3 protein: CASSATGQGHEQYF
D gene: -; CDR3 length: 13; V gene: TRBV10-3; clone size: -; J gene: TRBJ1-5; CDR3 DNA: TGTGCCATCAGTTCTCCGGGCAATCAGCCCCAGCATTTT; CDR3 protein: CAISSPGNQPQHF
D gene: -; CDR3 length: 14; V gene: TRBV2; clone size: -; J gene: TRBJ1-2; CDR3 DNA: TGTGCCAGCAGTGGGGGACAAACTATTTATGGCTACACCTTC; CDR3 protein: CASSGGQTIYGYTF
D gene: -; CDR3 length: 14; V gene: TRBV19; clone size: -; J gene: TRBJ1-2; CDR3 DNA: TGTGCCAGTAGTCCTCAGGGGCGCGACTATGGCTACACCTTC; CDR3 protein: CASSPQGRDYGYTF
D gene: -; CDR3 length: 12; V gene: TRBV4-2; clone size: -; J gene: TRBJ1-2; CDR3 DNA: TGTGCCAGCCGCTGGGAGACTGGTGGCTACACCTTC; CDR3 protein: CASRWETGGYTF
D gene: -; CDR3 length: 14; V gene: TRBV6-6; clone size: -; J gene: TRBJ1-2; CDR3 DNA: TGTGCCAGCAGTTACTCCTCCGGGGGTCGAGGCTACACCTTC; CDR3 protein: CASSYSSGGRGYTF
D gene: -; CDR3 length: 14; V gene: TRBV7-8; clone size: -; J gene: TRBJ2-2; CDR3 DNA: TGTGCCAGCAGCTTAAGACTTAACACCGGGGAGCTGTTTTTT; CDR3 protein: CASSLRLNTGELFF
D gene: TRBD1; CDR3 length: 13; V gene: TRBV6-5; clone size: -; J gene: TRBJ2-5; CDR3 DNA: TGTGCCAGCAGGATCGGACAGGGCGAGACCCAGTACTTC; CDR3 protein: CASRIGQGETQYF
D gene: -; CDR3 length: 13; V gene: TRBV9; clone size: -; J gene: TRBJ1-1; CDR3 DNA: TGTGCCAGCAGCGCCGAGATGCACACTGAAGCTTTCTTT; CDR3 protein: CASSAEMHTEAFF
D gene: -; CDR3 length: 16; V gene: TRBV5-6; clone size: -; J gene: TRBJ1-1; CDR3 DNA: TGTGCCAGCAGCTTGGGTATGGGGCAGGTGAGCACTGAAGCTTTCTTT; CDR3 protein: CASSLGMGQVSTEAFF
D gene: TRBD1; CDR3 length: 14; V gene: TRBV4-3; clone size: -; J gene: TRBJ1-2; CDR3 DNA: TGCGCCAGCAGCCAAGAACCGACAGGGCCCGGCTACACCTTC; CDR3 protein: CASSQEPTGPGYTF
D gene: TRBD2; CDR3 length: 16; V gene: TRBV5-1; clone size: -; J gene: TRBJ2-7; CDR3 DNA: TGCGCCAGCAGTTTCGGGAAAGCGGGGGGAGGCTACGAGCAGTACTTC; CDR3 protein: CASSFGKAGGGYEQYF
D gene: -; CDR3 length: 13; V gene: TRBV7-3; clone size: few; J gene: TRBJ2-7; CDR3 DNA: TGTGCCAGCAGCTTAACCAGCTCCTACGAGCAGTACTTC; CDR3 protein: CASSLTSSYEQYF
D gene: TRBD1; CDR3 length: 14; V gene: TRBV6-5; clone size: -; J gene: TRBJ1-1; CDR3 DNA: TGTGCCAGCAGTTCTGACAGGGGGAACACTGAAGCTTTCTTT; CDR3 protein: CASSSDRGNTEAFF
D gene: -; CDR3 length: 14; V gene: TRBV19; clone size: -; J gene: TRBJ2-2; CDR3 DNA: TGTGCCACCAACGCGGTACCGAACACCGGGGAGCTGTTTTTT; CDR3 protein: CATNAVPNTGELFF
D gene: TRBD1; CDR3 length: 15; V gene: TRBV18; clone size: -; J gene: TRBJ2-7; CDR3 DNA: TGTGCCAGCTCACCCGGGACAGGGCCGGCCTACGAGCAGTACTTC; CDR3 protein: CASSPGTGPAYEQYF
D gene: TRBD2; CDR3 length: 16; V gene: TRBV6-1; clone size: -; J gene: TRBJ2-1; CDR3 DNA: TGTGCCAGCAGTGGCGGGACTAGCGGGAGGGGGGGTGAGCAGTTCTTC; CDR3 protein: CASSGGTSGRGGEQFF
D gene: -; CDR3 length: 17; V gene: TRBV18; clone size: -; J gene: TRBJ2-2; CDR3 DNA: TGTGCCAGCTCACGAACCGGGGGGCTCCGGAACACCGGGGAGCTGTTTTTT; CDR3 protein: CASSRTGGLRNTGELFF
D gene: TRBD2; CDR3 length: 15; V gene: TRBV28; clone size: -; J gene: TRBJ2-3; CDR3 DNA: TGTGCCAGCAGTTGGAGCGGGAGTAACGCAGATACGCAGTATTTT; CDR3 protein: CASSWSGSNADTQYF
D gene: -; CDR3 length: 14; V gene: TRBV5-1; clone size: once; J gene: TRBJ1-4; CDR3 DNA: TGCGCCAGCAGCTTACAGGGTAGGGAGGAAAAACTGTTTTTT; CDR3 protein: CASSLQGREEKLFF
D gene: -; CDR3 length: 15; V gene: TRBV18; clone size: -; J gene: TRBJ1-1; CDR3 DNA: TGTGCCAGCTCACCAACTCAGGGGAGTAACACTGAAGCTTTCTTT; CDR3 protein: CASSPTQGSNTEAFF
D gene: TRBD1; CDR3 length: 15; V gene: TRBV6-2/TRBV6-3; clone size: -; J gene: TRBJ2-1; CDR3 DNA: TGTGCCAGCAGCCGGGACAGAGGCTCCTACAATGAGCAGTTCTTC; CDR3 protein: CASSRDRGSYNEQFF
D gene: TRBD1; CDR3 length: 13; V gene: TRBV7-2; clone size: few; J gene: TRBJ1-2; CDR3 DNA: TGTGCCAGCAGTCGACAGGGTATAGGAGGCTACACCTTC; CDR3 protein: CASSRQGIGGYTF
D gene: TRBD1; CDR3 length: 14; V gene: TRBV28; clone size: few; J gene: TRBJ2-7; CDR3 DNA: TGTGCCAGCAGTTTAGGGGGACAGGGGGCTTGGCAGTACTTC; CDR3 protein: CASSLGGQGAWQYF
D gene: -; CDR3 length: 14; V gene: TRBV12-5; clone size: few; J gene: TRBJ1-5; CDR3 DNA: TGTGCTAGTGGTTTTGGGGGGACTAGTCAGCCCCAGCATTTT; CDR3 protein: CASGFGGTSQPQHF
D gene: TRBD2; CDR3 length: 16; V gene: TRBV2; clone size: -; J gene: TRBJ2-7; CDR3 DNA: TGTGCCAGCAGTGACCCCCTAGCGGGGTCTCGGAACGAGCAGTACTTC; CDR3 protein: CASSDPLAGSRNEQYF
D gene: TRBD2; CDR3 length: 15; V gene: TRBV5-4; clone size: many; J gene: TRBJ2-1; CDR3 DNA: TGTGCCAGCAGCGGCGGGACTAGCGGGTACAATGAGCAGTTCTTC; CDR3 protein: CASSGGTSGYNEQFF
D gene: -; CDR3 length: 14; V gene: TRBV18; clone size: -; J gene: TRBJ1-1; CDR3 DNA: TGTGCCAGCTCCCCAGAGAGCTTGAACACTGAAGCTTTCTTT; CDR3 protein: CASSPESLNTEAFF